These 30 T cell receptor beta chains were sequenced from one sample in a study of T-cell memory formation after mild COVID-19. One entry per CDR3 protein results from TCRdb running MiXCR on the 5' RACE reads. The sample includes 300,000 to 400,000 distinct CDR3 sequences, about 15% seen only once; the top ten take under 25%. Sequenced: PBMCs or a T cell subset sorted from them (not recorded which). The source is a young man who had mild COVID-19 (a few samples of this study predate the infection). Cell type and time point are not known.

This clonotype turned up a few times. The gene calls are TRBV7-9 and TRBJ2-1; 8 nucleotides align to TRBD1. Germline V gene data show CDR1 as SEHNR and CDR2 as FQNEAQ (reference sequence). The J segment lost 10 bases and the V segment lost 1 base, leaving 12 bases of the junction unmatched. The CDR3 has 16 residues. CDR3 loop: CASSLGTGRPRGEQFF. The CDR3 bases are TGTGCCAGCAGCTTAGGGACAGGGAGGCCTAGGGGAGAGCAGTTCTTC.

This chain uses TRBV4-3 with TRBJ1-5; a possible D gene is TRBD1 (5 bases). This CDR3 region has 15 residues. V gave up 0 bases and J gave up 5 bases, with 11 bases separating them. In germline, CDR1 is LGHNA, CDR2 YSLEER. The CDR3 sequence is CASSQEWGRDQPQHF. The DNA for the CDR3 is TGCGCCAGCAGCCAAGAATGGGGACGGGATCAGCCCCAGCATTTT.

The V and J genes are TRBV14 and TRBJ1-5, with D maybe TRBD1 (6 bases). The CDR3 spans 16 residues. Germline CDR1 and CDR2: SGHDN and FVKESK. Trimming shortened V by 0 bases and J by 4 bases, and 13 bases separated the two germline ends. In DNA form, the CDR3 reads TGTGCCAGCAGCCAAGATGGAGCAGGGGAAAATCAGCCCCAGCATTTT. Amino acids: CASSQDGAGENQPQHF.

This clonotype was counted ten times or more. The chain combines TRBV6-2 or TRBV6-3 with TRBJ2-3; 10 bases agree with TRBD2. The V segment lost 7 bases and the J segment 3 bases; nucleotides outside the gene matches: 13. CDR1 MNHEY and CDR2 SVGEGT come from the germline V gene. The CDR3 extends over 17 amino acids. The CDR3 loop is CASNPRGAGGGTDTQYF. CDR3 DNA: TGTGCCAGCAACCCCCGAGGAGCGGGGGGGGGAACAGATACGCAGTATTTT.

The rearrangement uses TRBV6-2 or TRBV6-3 and TRBJ1-1, with a weak D call TRBD1 (6 bases). Trimming removed 4 bases at V and 5 bases at J, with 17 bases between. Germline V CDR1 and CDR2: MNHEY, SVGEGT. The CDR3 spans 15 residues. The chain's CDR3 is CASSFTTGTTTEAFF. CDR3 DNA sequence: TGTGCCAGCAGTTTCACAACAGGGACGACGACTGAAGCTTTCTTT.

V is TRBV7-2 and J is TRBJ1-4; TRBD1 aligns across 7 bases. In germline, CDR1 is SGHTA, CDR2 FQGNSA. This CDR3 is built from 15 residues. Germline trimming cut 6 bases from V and 4 bases from J; bases unmatched to any gene: 8. In DNA, the CDR3 is TGTGCCAGCAGTACACAGGGGTTGCATAATGAAAAACTGTTTTTT. Translation gives CASSTQGLHNEKLFF.

This sequence joins TRBV5-1 and TRBJ2-5; D gene unclear. V was cut by 4 bases and J by 5 bases, with 12 bases left in between. CDR1 SGHRS and CDR2 YFSETQ come from the germline V gene. This CDR3 contains 13 residues. CDR3 residues: CASSPSTAETQYF. In DNA form, the CDR3 reads TGCGCCAGCAGCCCATCAACTGCGGAGACCCAGTACTTC. Combining the CDR3 with reference TRBV5-1 and TRBJ2-5 gives the whole variable domain KAGVTQTPRYLIKTRGQQVTLSCSPISGHRSVSWYQQTPGQGLQFLFEYFSETQRNKGNFPGRFSGRQFSNSRSEMNVSTLELGDSALYLCASSPSTAETQYFGPGTRLLVL.

This clonotype was seen a few times. The CDR3 DNA follows: TGTGCCAGCAGTTACGCCATAGGGGGCGGTAACTCCGGGACCCAGTACTTC. This encodes CASSYAIGGGNSGTQYF. This chain connects TRBV6-5 to TRBJ2-5, with 7 bases lining up with TRBD1. Trimming cost V 2 bases and J 7 bases; bases outside gene matches: 16. The germline CDR1 and CDR2 sequences are MNHEY and SVGAGI. The CDR3 is 17 amino acids.

This clonotype was recorded a few times. The gene calls are TRBV12-3 or TRBV12-4 and TRBJ1-2, with D perhaps matching TRBD1 (5 bases). CDR3 length equals 20 residues. V was pared by 0 bases and J by 5 bases, with 28 bases between. The chain's CDR3 is CASSLAQSGTGGSPRYGYTF. DNA of the CDR3: TGTGCCAGCAGTTTAGCGCAGTCAGGCACGGGGGGGTCCCCCCGGTATGGCTACACCTTC.

A few counts support this clonotype. The rearrangement uses TRBV5-1 and TRBJ1-4, with 7 bases that match TRBD1. Germline trimming cut 0 bases from V and 8 bases from J; bases unmatched to any gene: 4. This CDR3 region has 14 residues. Per germline, CDR1 SGHRS and CDR2 YFSETQ. In DNA, the CDR3 is TGCGCCAGCAGCTTGGCCGGGACAGAAGAAAAACTGTTTTTT. It codes for CASSLAGTEEKLFF.

In its sample, this clonotype was seen a few times. The CDR3 reads CSASSHSNTGELFF. CDR3 bases: TGCAGTGCTAGTTCGCACTCGAACACCGGGGAGCTGTTTTTT. The chain is built from TRBV20-1 and TRBJ2-2, with D unresolved. The CDR3 consists of 14 residues. Germline CDR1 and CDR2: DFQATT and SNEGSKA (reference sequence). V lost 3 bases and J lost 0, with 8 bases in between.

This clonotype showed up many times. The gene calls are TRBV29-1 and TRBJ1-5, with no clear D. The CDR3 length is 13 residues. V lost 6 bases and J 4 bases, leaving 13 bases between the germline ends. Germline V gene sequence: CDR1 SQVTM, CDR2 ANQGSEA. CDR3 protein: CSVIGPGNQPQHF. The CDR3 DNA sequence: TGCAGCGTAATAGGTCCGGGAAATCAGCCCCAGCATTTT.

The chain carries TRBV5-1 and TRBJ2-5, with a tentative D call TRBD2 (5 bases). From germline, CDR1 is SGHRS and CDR2 YFSETQ. V lost 5 bases and J lost 2, with 7 bases in between. The CDR3 totals 12 residues. CDR3 in amino acids: CASRREQETQYF. DNA of the CDR3: TGCGCCAGCAGAAGGGAGCAAGAGACCCAGTACTTC. Together with reference TRBV5-1 and TRBJ2-5, the CDR3 gives the full variable domain: KAGVTQTPRYLIKTRGQQVTLSCSPISGHRSVSWYQQTPGQGLQFLFEYFSETQRNKGNFPGRFSGRQFSNSRSEMNVSTLELGDSALYLCASRREQETQYFGPGTRLLVL.

This clonotype came up a few times. This chain uses TRBV28 with TRBJ2-6, with D hard to call. This CDR3 region has 15 residues. CDR1 and CDR2 (germline): MDHEN, SYDVKM. Trimming took 3 bases from V and 1 from J, leaving 7 bases between them. CDR3 sequence (DNA): TGTGCCAGCAGTTTTAGTTATTCTGGGGCCAACGTCCTGACTTTC. As protein: CASSFSYSGANVLTF.

This clonotype was observed a few times. The CDR3 region is CASSPRDNEKKLFF. The CDR3 region has the DNA TGTGCCAGCAGCCCACGTGACAACGAGAAAAAACTGTTTTTT. The chain joins TRBV7-6 to TRBJ1-4; D ambiguous. The CDR3 length is 14 residues. From germline, CDR1 is SGHVS and CDR2 FNYEAQ. The V end lost 5 bases, the J end lost 9 bases, and 16 bases lay between the germline ends.

This clonotype was observed a few times. V and J are TRBV3-1 and TRBJ2-1; no clear D gene. V was pared by 3 bases and J by 5 bases, with 11 bases between. Per germline, CDR1 LGHDT and CDR2 YNNKEL (reference sequence). CDR3 length: 14 residues. The CDR3 DNA reads as TGTGCCAGCAGCCAGGGAATTCCGAACAATGAGCAGTTCTTC. This codes for CASSQGIPNNEQFF.

The genes are TRBV20-1 and TRBJ1-5; D possibly corresponds to TRBD1 (5 bases). The CDR3 totals 13 residues. The V and J ends lost 3 bases and 4 bases respectively, with 10 bases between them. CDR1 is DFQATT and CDR2 is SNEGSKA in the germline V gene (reference sequence). The CDR3 sequence: CSASRGWNQPQHF. The CDR3 DNA reads TGCAGTGCTAGTAGGGGTTGGAATCAGCCCCAGCATTTT.

This clonotype has a handful of counts. The chain joins TRBV11-2 to TRBJ2-2, with D unresolved. This CDR3 region has 14 residues. Trimming cost V 0 bases and J 4 bases, with 6 bases left between them. Germline CDR1 and CDR2: SGHAT and FQNNGV. The CDR3 DNA reads TGTGCCAGCAGCTTAGATTGGGGCACCGGGGAGCTGTTTTTT. As protein: CASSLDWGTGELFF.

This sequence joins TRBV5-1 and TRBJ2-7; TRBD2 might be the D (6 bases). CDR3 length equals 16 residues. Germline V gene lookup returns CDR1 SGHRS and CDR2 YFSETQ. V was trimmed by 4 bases and J by 1 base, leaving 18 bases between them. CDR3 coding DNA: TGCGCCAGCAGCCCAGGCCCCGGGGGATTTTCCTACGAGCAGTACTTC. Translating gives CASSPGPGGFSYEQYF.

V and J are TRBV9 and TRBJ2-3, with D possibly matching TRBD1 (5 bases). The germline V gene encodes CDR1 SGDLS and CDR2 YYNGEE. The CDR3 loop spans 16 amino acids. Trimming took 2 bases from V and 3 from J, leaving 16 bases between them. In DNA, the CDR3 is TGTGCCAGCAGCGTTGGGGCATACGGCGGTACAGATACGCAGTATTTT. Its protein product is CASSVGAYGGTDTQYF.

Only a few counts were recorded for this clonotype. The chain employs TRBV3-1 and TRBJ2-3, with D possibly matching TRBD2 (5 bases). Trimming stripped 5 bases from V and 2 bases from J, with 8 bases between. CDR1 LGHDT and CDR2 YNNKEL come from the germline V gene (reference sequence). The CDR3 sequence is 13 residues long. The CDR3 sequence is CASSGSYTDTQYF. CDR3 nucleotide sequence: TGTGCCAGCAGCGGGAGCTACACAGATACGCAGTATTTT.

In its sample, this clonotype was seen a few times. The V gene is TRBV12-3 or TRBV12-4, the J gene TRBJ1-1; maybe TRBD1 (5 bases). The CDR3 extends over 14 amino acids. The V gene lost 5 bases and the J gene lost 0 bases, with 10 bases spanning the gap. The CDR3 region has the DNA TGTGCCAGCAGTCAAGGGGATTTGAACACTGAAGCTTTCTTT. This encodes CASSQGDLNTEAFF.

The chain recombines TRBV20-1 with TRBJ2-2; no clear D gene. CDR3 length: 16 amino acids. The germline V gene has CDR1 DFQATT and CDR2 SNEGSKA (reference sequence). Between the trimmed V and J ends, which lost 1 base and 0 bases, there was a span of 12 bases. CDR3 sequence: CSARAETNANTGELFF. CDR3 sequence (DNA): TGCAGTGCTAGAGCTGAGACGAACGCGAACACCGGGGAGCTGTTTTTT.

A few counts support this clonotype. The chain links TRBV9 to TRBJ1-3, with D uncertain. Germline-derived CDR1 and CDR2 are SGDLS and YYNGEE. This CDR3 comprises 17 residues. Deletions cut 0 bases from V and 0 bases from J, with 13 bases between. The CDR3 is CASSVATQTFSGNTIYF. The CDR3 coding sequence is TGTGCCAGCAGCGTAGCTACGCAGACGTTCTCTGGAAACACCATATATTTT. The whole variable domain, filled in from reference TRBV9 and TRBJ1-3, reads DSGVTQTPKHLITATGQRVTLRCSPRSGDLSVYWYQQSLDQGLQFLIQYYNGEERAKGNILERFSAQQFPDLHSELNLSSLELGDSALYFCASSVATQTFSGNTIYFGEGSWLTVV.

The V call is TRBV3-1, the J call TRBJ1-3, with a possible D match to TRBD1 (6 bases). CDR1 LGHDT and CDR2 YNNKEL come from the germline V gene (reference sequence). Trimming shortened V by 5 bases and J by 0 bases, and 8 bases separated the two germline ends. The CDR3 has 14 amino acids. The chain's CDR3 is CASSEGGSGNTIYF. The CDR3 DNA sequence: TGTGCCAGCAGCGAAGGGGGCTCTGGAAACACCATATATTTT. The full variable domain, with the rest looked up from reference TRBV3-1 and TRBJ1-3, is DTAVSQTPKYLVTQMGNDKSIKCEQNLGHDTMYWYKQDSKKFLKIMFSYNNKELIINETVPNRFSPKSPDKAHLNLHINSLELGDSAVYFCASSEGGSGNTIYFGEGSWLTVV.

The gene calls are TRBV24-1 and TRBJ2-1; tentatively, D is TRBD2 (5 bases). This CDR3 has 14 residues. The V gene lost 4 bases and the J gene lost 6 bases, with 12 bases spanning the gap. Germline V gene data show CDR1 as KGHDR and CDR2 as SFDVKD. The CDR3 bases are TGTGCCACCAGTGACCCCGGGCGGGTCAATGAGCAGTTCTTC. Amino acid sequence: CATSDPGRVNEQFF.

The chain carries TRBV6-6 and TRBJ2-3; the match to TRBD2 covers 10 bases. The length of the CDR3 is 14 residues. Germline V gene lookup returns CDR1 MNHNY and CDR2 SVGAGI (reference sequence). V lost 7 bases and J lost 4; bases outside the gene matches: 5. CDR3 in amino acids: CASTSGGASDTQYF. CDR3 nucleotide sequence: TGTGCCAGCACGAGCGGGGGGGCCTCAGATACGCAGTATTTT.

The sample holds a few counts of this clonotype. The chain has TRBV12-3 or TRBV12-4 and TRBJ1-4; 7 bases line up with TRBD1. This CDR3 contains 15 residues. Germline trimming cut 5 bases from V and 8 bases from J; bases unmatched to any gene: 11. The CDR3 nucleotides read TGTGCCAGCAGTCCTCCCCGGACAGGCCACGAAAAACTGTTTTTT. Translating it yields CASSPPRTGHEKLFF.

This clonotype occurred a few times. The chain is built from TRBV14 and TRBJ1-6; perhaps TRBD1 as D (6 bases). Germline V gives CDR1 SGHDN, CDR2 FVKESK. The CDR3 covers 16 residues. Deletions cut 5 bases from V and 7 bases from J, with 18 bases between. CDR3 loop: CASSSIWGAGNSPLHF. The DNA of the CDR3 is TGTGCCAGCAGCTCTATTTGGGGGGCTGGGAATTCACCCCTCCACTTT.

This clonotype was seen a few times. This chain connects TRBV6-5 to TRBJ2-4; no definite D call. CDR3 size: 13 residues. Germline values: CDR1 MNHEY, CDR2 SVGAGI. V lost 7 bases and J 0 bases, leaving 7 bases between the germline ends. The CDR3: CASTARAKNIQYF. CDR3 DNA: TGTGCCAGCACCGCACGAGCCAAAAACATTCAGTACTTC.